One and the same sample provided the 2 T cell receptor beta chains below, sequenced in a study of shared clonotypes between healthy human individuals. Clones were read by immunoSEQ multiplex PCR, and TCRdb kept only the in-frame ones, dropping some. This table has 950,000 to 1,300,000 clones, 75% appearing once. The sequenced sample was memory CD4+ T cells sorted from blood. Described subset: CD45RA-negative fraction. The receptors were gathered from a man younger than 35 in good health.

This chain connects TRBV4-1 to TRBJ1-4, with D possibly matching TRBD1 (5 bases). The CDR3 runs to 16 residues. Deletions cut 4 bases from V and 0 bases from J, with 12 bases between. CDR1 is MGHRA and CDR2 is YSYEKL in the germline V gene. The CDR3 loop is CASSLRAIATNEKLFF. CDR3 DNA sequence: TGCGCCAGCAGCCTCAGGGCTATTGCAACTAATGAAAAACTGTTTTTT.

V gene TRBV19 combines with J gene TRBJ1-6; D possibly corresponds to TRBD1 (5 bases). V was pared by 0 bases and J by 7 bases, with 16 bases between. CDR3 length: 17 residues. Per the germline V gene, CDR1 is LNHDA and CDR2 is SQIVND (reference sequence). The CDR3 region is CASSIEHGGTVNSPLHF. The CDR3 DNA reads TGTGCCAGTAGTATAGAGCACGGTGGGACGGTAAATTCACCCCTCCACTTT.